The 8 T cell receptor beta chains given below trace back to one sample, sequenced in a study of sequential checkpoint blockade in melanoma. This sample's treatment: randomized to nivolumab then ipilimumab (arm A) or the reverse (arm B). Here immunoSEQ multiplex PCR was the method, and the copy in TCRdb shows in-frame clones only, minus some. The table has approximately 17,000 clones, over 70% seen once. The sample here was CD8+ T cells sorted from blood (inferred from file names), taken from a patient given nivolumab and ipilimumab in sequence. The source of these receptors is a human donor with melanoma.

The chain links TRBV29-1 to TRBJ2-7, with D unclear. V lost 1 base and J lost 3, with 7 bases in between. CDR1 is SQVTM, CDR2 ANQGSEA, per germline. This CDR3 is built from 12 residues. The CDR3 region is CSVEVADYEQYF. The CDR3 DNA reads TGCAGCGTTGAAGTGGCTGACTACGAGCAGTACTTC.

The chain links TRBV4-3 to TRBJ2-5; no clear D. The J call may be wrong; the DNA end is better matched by TRBJ2-7. CDR1 and CDR2 (germline): LGHNA, YSLEER. CDR3 length equals 14 residues. The CDR3 protein is CASSQVPYSYEQYF. In DNA form, the CDR3 reads TGCGCCAGCAGCCAAGTTCCGTACTCCTACGAGCAGTACTTC.

The V call is TRBV27, the J call TRBJ1-2; weak D call: TRBD1 (5 bases). Germline CDR1 is MNHEY and CDR2 is SMNVEV (reference sequence). The V end was cut by 5 bases, the J end by 7 bases, with 17 bases between. This CDR3 comprises 14 residues. CDR3 in DNA: TGTGCCAGCAGTCTTGGTACAGGTCCCGTTGGCTACACCTTC. Its protein is CASSLGTGPVGYTF.

The V gene is TRBV28, the J gene TRBJ1-4; the D gene is possibly TRBD1 (6 bases). The length of the CDR3 is 15 residues. CDR1 is MDHEN and CDR2 is SYDVKM in the germline V gene. Trimming cost V 6 bases and J 4 bases, with 15 bases left between them. The CDR3 DNA follows: TGTGCCAGCAGGCGGGGGCCCCGGGGTAATGAAAAACTGTTTTTT. This sequence encodes CASRRGPRGNEKLFF.

The chain links TRBV19 to TRBJ2-7; the D gene is possibly TRBD1 (5 bases). The CDR3 runs 13 residues. V lost 4 bases and J 3 bases, leaving 10 bases between the germline ends. Germline V lookup: CDR1 LNHDA, CDR2 SQIVND (reference sequence). In DNA, the CDR3 is TGTGCCAGTAGTACGGACATAGGCTACGAGCAGTACTTC. It yields the protein CASSTDIGYEQYF.

This rearrangement joins TRBV6-1 to TRBJ2-7, with 7 bases that match TRBD2. J was trimmed by 1 base and V by 1 base; bases with no gene match: 7. This CDR3 contains 16 residues. Per germline, CDR1 MNHNS and CDR2 SASEGT. The CDR3 reads CASSEVGPSGSYEQYF. In DNA form, the CDR3 reads TGTGCCAGCAGTGAAGTAGGGCCTAGCGGATCCTACGAGCAGTACTTC.

This clone appeared a single time. Here the CDR3 reads CASSLFAERYEQYF. In nucleotides, the CDR3 is TGTGCCAGCAGCTTGTTTGCGGAGCGCTACGAGCAGTACTTC. The gene calls are TRBV5-6 and TRBJ2-7, with unresolved D. The CDR3 has 14 residues. V gave up 1 base and J gave up 3 bases, with 11 bases separating them. Germline V gene sequence: CDR1 SGHDT, CDR2 YYEEEE.

This chain joins TRBV10-2 and TRBJ2-7, with 10 bases that match TRBD1. The V gene's germline CDR1 is WSHSY and CDR2 SAAADI. With 6 bases clipped from V and 5 bases from J, the junction kept 13 bases outside the gene matches. CDR3 size: 16 residues. The CDR3 DNA follows: TGCGCCAGCAGACCCGGGACAGGGGAACGGTTGGACGAGCAGTACTTC. Amino acids: CASRPGTGERLDEQYF.